This T cell receptor beta chain was recovered during a study of cytomegalovirus exposure and HLA in healthy donors. About this clone: The antigen is unknown.

This CDR3 is 15 amino acids long. Germline lookup yields CDR1 KGHSH and CDR2 LQKENI. Trimming took 2 bases from V and 3 from J, leaving 10 bases between them. The primer mix had 60 Vbeta and 13 Jbeta primers. Authors' data handling: An analysis that came later counted 73 million or so unique TCR beta chains, approximately 12 million shared. Sequencing was performed with immunoSEQ multiplex PCR; in TCRdb, only in-frame clones are kept and a portion is missing. Clone size and V and J calls were adopted from that table, with D and trimming inferred from the DNA. The table lists over 130,000 clones, 60% to 85% of them singletons. Study-wide results and limits: Certain sequence variants were highly shared and formed a cluster, and this cluster was likely a sequencing artifact.

This TCR derives from a man aged 40-50 years in good health and CMV-seronegative. What was sequenced was PBMCs. V usage is TRBV18 and J usage is TRBJ1-4, with D tentatively TRBD1 (6 bases). DNA of the CDR3: TGTGCCAGCTCACCAAGGCAGGGGTCTAATGAAAAACTGTTTTTT. Encoded protein: CASSPRQGSNEKLFF. The complete variable domain, with remaining parts taken from reference TRBV18 and TRBJ1-4, reads NAGVMQNPRHLVRRRGQEARLRCSPMKGHSHVYWYRQLPEEGLKFMVYLQKENIIDESGMPKERFSAEFPKEGPSILRIQQVVRGDSAAYFCASSPRQGSNEKLFFGSGTQLSVL.